What follows are 11 T cell receptor beta chains derived from one specimen sequenced in a study of monozygotic twins with inflammatory bowel disease. TCRdb reprocessed the 5' RACE reads, keeping one entry per CDR3 protein, no DNA. This sample's table has about 380,000 distinct CDR3 sequences. The sequenced sample was blood. The source is a human donor with ulcerative colitis or Crohn's disease, or a healthy co-twin of an affected twin (not recorded which).

The rearrangement joins TRBV5-4 to TRBJ1-6; checking the TCRdb D call of TRBD1 is not possible without DNA. CDR1 and CDR2 (germline): SGHNT, YYREEE (reference sequence). This CDR3 contains 15 residues. The CDR3 here is CASSLVGGTSSPLHF.

The chain uses TRBV20-1 and TRBJ1-1; TCRdb names TRBD1, which stays unverified in the absence of DNA. This CDR3 region has 14 residues. Germline V gene lookup returns CDR1 DFQATT and CDR2 SNEGSKA (reference sequence). CDR3 sequence: CSAPLSVGDTEAFF.

V is TRBV6-2 or TRBV6-3 and J is TRBJ1-4; TCRdb proposes TRBD1, but this gene call is untestable without DNA. There are 15 residues in the CDR3. Germline V CDR1 and CDR2: MNHEY, SVGEGT. CDR3 region: CASSSRTGYNEKLFF.

This chain uses TRBV9 with TRBJ2-3; TCRdb indicates TRBD2, and absent DNA this call remains unverified. The germline V gene has CDR1 SGDLS and CDR2 YYNGEE. The CDR3 has 16 residues. The CDR3 sequence: CASSVDSPLSTDTQYF. Filled out from reference TRBV9 and TRBJ2-3, the complete variable domain reads DSGVTQTPKHLITATGQRVTLRCSPRSGDLSVYWYQQSLDQGLQFLIQYYNGEERAKGNILERFSAQQFPDLHSELNLSSLELGDSALYFCASSVDSPLSTDTQYFGPGTRLTVL.

J is TRBJ2-3 and V is TRBV15. This CDR3 is 19 amino acids long. Germline V gene sequence: CDR1 LNHNV, CDR2 YYDKDF (reference sequence). The CDR3 loop is CATSRDKGSLVIRPDTQYF.

The chain uses TRBV7-2 and TRBJ2-7; TCRdb reports TRBD2, a call that lacks DNA to check it against. The CDR3 length is 14 residues. From germline, CDR1 is SGHTA and CDR2 FQGNSA. CDR3 sequence: CASSLAPAADARYF.

The chain couples TRBV20-1 to TRBJ2-2; TCRdb's D call of TRBD1 is untestable without DNA. The CDR3 sequence is 13 residues long. The germline V gene has CDR1 DFQATT and CDR2 SNEGSKA (reference sequence). This CDR3 is CSARSPGTGELFF.

The chain uses TRBV20-1 and TRBJ2-1; TCRdb selects TRBD1, and the lack of DNA leaves this call unchecked. The germline V gene encodes CDR1 DFQATT and CDR2 SNEGSKA (reference sequence). This CDR3 has 11 amino acids. This CDR3 reads CSARDRSGEFF.

The chain joins TRBV5-1 to TRBJ2-1; the TCRdb D gene call, TRBD1, has no DNA to confirm it. CDR1 is SGHRS, CDR2 YFSETQ, per germline. The CDR3 loop spans 15 amino acids. The CDR3 sequence is CASSLGQGGSNEQFF. The whole variable domain, filled in from reference TRBV5-1 and TRBJ2-1, reads KAGVTQTPRYLIKTRGQQVTLSCSPISGHRSVSWYQQTPGQGLQFLFEYFSETQRNKGNFPGRFSGRQFSNSRSEMNVSTLELGDSALYLCASSLGQGGSNEQFFGPGTRLTVL.

V usage is TRBV25-1 and J usage is TRBJ2-3; with no DNA, the TCRdb D assignment of TRBD1 cannot be verified. The length of the CDR3 is 18 residues. Germline-derived CDR1 and CDR2 are MGHDK and SYGVNS. The CDR3 reads CASSERLGHARMADTQYF.

The chain combines TRBV29-1 with TRBJ2-5. Germline V CDR1 and CDR2: SQVTM, ANQGSEA. The CDR3 consists of 13 residues. CDR3 protein: CSVDPGYQETQYF. The full variable domain, completed using reference TRBV29-1 and TRBJ2-5, is SAVISQKPSRDICQRGTSLTIQCQVDSQVTMMFWYRQQPGQSLTLIATANQGSEATYESGFVIDKFPISRPNLTFSTLTVSNMSPEDSSIYLCSVDPGYQETQYFGPGTRLLVL.